This T cell receptor beta chain was identified in a study of blood T cell repertoires in COVID-19. Across the study: From T cells, B-cell-depleted T cells, or PBMCs came the material, which was cDNA or gDNA.

Original processing notes: Reference gene primer amplification gave estimated nucleated cell counts. Generated by immunoSEQ multiplex PCR, the TCRdb table keeps only in-frame clones and is missing some. Clone size and V and J calls were adopted from that table, with D and trimming inferred from the DNA. The repertoire holds tens of thousands of clones, with around 84% as singletons. From germline, CDR1 is SEHNR and CDR2 FQNEAQ (reference sequence). V was pared by 8 bases and J by 3 bases, with 5 bases of the junction left unmatched. This CDR3 is 15 amino acids long. The J gene is TRBJ2-3, the V gene TRBV7-9, with 13 bases fitting TRBD2. Sequenced sample: peripheral blood. The sequence came from a man aged 45-65 years with active COVID-19. The CDR3 loop reads CASAPTSGRTDTQYF. The CDR3 DNA is TGTGCCAGCGCACCGACTAGCGGGAGGACAGATACGCAGTATTTT. The full variable domain, its missing parts supplied by reference TRBV7-9 and TRBJ2-3, is DTGVSQNPRHKITKRGQNVTFRCDPISEHNRLYWYRQTLGQGPEFLTYFQNEAQLEKSRLLSDRFSAERPKGSFSTLEIQRTEQGDSAMYLCASAPTSGRTDTQYFGPGTRLTVL.